Listed here are 27 T cell receptor beta chains from one sample, sequenced in a study of T-cell memory formation after mild COVID-19. TCRdb recomputed calls from the 5' RACE reads with MiXCR, one row per CDR3 protein. The repertoire holds around 400,000 distinct CDR3 sequences, with 20% to 25% as singletons. The sample taken for sequencing was PBMCs or a T cell subset sorted from them (not recorded which). All receptors derive from an adult woman who had mild COVID-19 (a few samples of this study predate the infection). Cell type and time point are not known.

CDR3 nucleotides: TGTGCCAGCAGGGAGGCAGGGGCCGTCGAGCAGTACTTC. It encodes CASREAGAVEQYF. The chain links TRBV25-1 to TRBJ2-7; weak D call: TRBD1 (6 bases). CDR3 length: 13 amino acids. V dropped 6 bases and J dropped 6 bases, with 15 bases sitting between them. Looked up from germline, CDR1 is MGHDK and CDR2 is SYGVNS.

The chain recombines TRBV20-1 with TRBJ2-3; D may be TRBD2 (6 bases). The V gene's germline CDR1 is DFQATT and CDR2 SNEGSKA (reference sequence). The CDR3 is 14 residues long. V lost 0 bases to trimming and J lost 6 bases, with 13 bases between them. The CDR3 coding sequence is TGCAGTGCTAGAGACCCCGTCCGGGAGGATACGCAGTATTTT. This encodes CSARDPVREDTQYF.

This clonotype showed up just a few times. The CDR3 protein is CATSMTGDGHEQFF. The CDR3 DNA reads TGTGCCACCTCGATGACAGGCGATGGCCATGAGCAGTTCTTC. J is TRBJ2-1 and V is TRBV24-1; tentatively, D is TRBD1 (6 bases). Between the trimmed V and J ends, which lost 9 bases and 8 bases, there was a span of 19 bases. The CDR3 has 14 amino acids. CDR1 KGHDR and CDR2 SFDVKD come from the germline V gene.

This chain uses TRBV1 with TRBJ1-1; the table calls TRBD1, which could not be checked here. TRBV1 is a pseudogene. The CDR3 spans 15 residues. Here the CDR3 reads CTSSQVARGDTEAFF. As DNA, the CDR3 is TGCACCAGCAGCCAAGTCGCCAGGGGGGACACTGAAGCTTTCTTT.

This clonotype was seen a handful of times. This sequence joins TRBV4-2 and TRBJ2-3; no reliable D call. The CDR3 extends over 18 amino acids. Germline loops: CDR1 LGHNA, CDR2 YNFKEQ. Trimming removed 3 bases at V and 2 bases at J, with 21 bases between. The CDR3 DNA sequence: TGTGCCAGCAGCCAGGAACCAGGATCGGCTGGGCACACAGATACGCAGTATTTT. Its protein is CASSQEPGSAGHTDTQYF.

This clonotype was seen a handful of times. The rearrangement links TRBV5-1 to TRBJ1-5; possible D gene TRBD1, 5 bases. V lost 0 bases and J 7 bases, leaving 8 bases between the germline ends. CDR3 length: 13 residues. Looked up from germline, CDR1 is SGHRS and CDR2 is YFSETQ. This CDR3 is CASSLDGTQPQHF. As DNA, the CDR3 is TGCGCCAGCAGCTTGGATGGGACCCAGCCCCAGCATTTT.

V and J are TRBV5-1 and TRBJ1-2, with 9 positions matching TRBD1. The CDR3 is made up of 17 amino acids. Germline CDR1 reads SGHRS; CDR2 reads YFSETQ. The V and J ends lost 4 bases and 1 base, in that order; junction bases with no gene match: 11. CDR3 loop: CASSAPGQGINNYGYTF. CDR3 nucleotides: TGCGCCAGCAGCGCCCCGGGACAGGGAATAAATAACTATGGCTACACCTTC.

V usage is TRBV5-1 and J usage is TRBJ2-7, with D perhaps matching TRBD2 (5 bases). The V end lost 5 bases, the J end lost 5 bases, and 20 bases lay between the germline ends. The CDR3 sequence is 15 residues long. Germline V gene data show CDR1 as SGHRS and CDR2 as YFSETQ. The CDR3 coding sequence is TGCGCCAGCAGTCCACCAGACGGGATAGTCGACGAGCAGTACTTC. It specifies CASSPPDGIVDEQYF.

The genes are TRBV5-1 and TRBJ2-1; TRBD1 matches 12 bases. CDR1 SGHRS and CDR2 YFSETQ come from the germline V gene. V lost 3 bases to trimming and J lost 6 bases; unmatched junction nucleotides: 4. The CDR3 is made up of 15 amino acids. CDR3: CASSSGTGGFNEQFF. The CDR3 bases are TGCGCCAGCAGCTCCGGGACAGGGGGCTTCAATGAGCAGTTCTTC.

The sample holds a few counts of this clonotype. The J gene is TRBJ2-1, the V gene TRBV7-8, with 8 positions matching TRBD2. Germline CDR1 SGHVS, CDR2 FQNEAQ. V shed 0 bases, J shed 0 bases, and the junction held 7 bases outside the gene matches. The CDR3 sequence is 18 residues long. In nucleotides, the CDR3 is TGTGCCAGCAGCTTAGCGCTTATAGCGGGGTTCTCCTACAATGAGCAGTTCTTC. Protein product: CASSLALIAGFSYNEQFF. The full variable domain, rest sourced from reference TRBV7-8 and TRBJ2-1, is GAGVSQSPRYKVAKRGQDVALRCDPISGHVSLFWYQQALGQGPEFLTYFQNEAQLDKSGLPSDRFFAERPEGSVSTLKIQRTQQEDSAVYLCASSLALIAGFSYNEQFFGPGTRLTVL.

This clonotype was seen a handful of times. In DNA form, the CDR3 reads TGTGCCAGCAGCTTAGCCTACGCACAGCAGTTCTTC. As protein: CASSLAYAQQFF. The chain couples TRBV7-9 to TRBJ2-1; no clear D gene. The V gene lost 0 bases and the J gene lost 11 bases, with 8 bases spanning the gap. Germline V gene lookup returns CDR1 SEHNR and CDR2 FQNEAQ (reference sequence). CDR3 length equals 12 residues.

This clonotype was picked up a small number of times. The chain joins TRBV4-3 to TRBJ2-2; 7 nucleotides agree with TRBD1. Trimming cost V 5 bases and J 0 bases; bases outside gene matches: 12. Germline CDR1 and CDR2: LGHNA and YSLEER. The CDR3 runs to 18 residues. The CDR3 bases are TGCGCCAGCAGCACCCGCCACGGGACAGCCTCGAACACCGGGGAGCTGTTTTTT. It codes for CASSTRHGTASNTGELFF.

This clonotype was picked up a small number of times. The gene calls are TRBV5-1 and TRBJ2-7, with D possibly TRBD2 on 6 matching bases. Trimming removed 4 bases from V and 2 bases from J, with 19 bases in between. Germline CDR1 reads SGHRS; CDR2 reads YFSETQ. This CDR3 spans 16 amino acids. The CDR3 here is CASSPEPGLLPYEQYF. For the CDR3, the DNA is TGCGCCAGCAGCCCTGAACCGGGACTGTTACCCTACGAGCAGTACTTC.

The V call is TRBV15, the J call TRBJ2-1; 9 nucleotides line up with TRBD2. Germline lookup yields CDR1 LNHNV and CDR2 YYDKDF (reference sequence). The J segment lost 13 bases and the V segment lost 0 bases, leaving 10 bases of the junction unmatched. The CDR3 covers 15 residues. The DNA for the CDR3 is TGTGCCACCAGCAGAGATCAGACTAGCGGTCTGTTCCAGTTCTTC. Protein: CATSRDQTSGLFQFF.

This chain uses TRBV7-9 with TRBJ2-2; D might be TRBD2 (6 bases). The CDR3 length is 15 residues. CDR1 SEHNR and CDR2 FQNEAQ come from the germline V gene (reference sequence). Trimming took off 4 bases at V and 4 bases at J, with 13 bases between the two ends. The CDR3 protein is CASSSDYPSTGELFF. The CDR3 DNA is TGTGCCAGCAGCTCGGACTACCCGAGCACCGGGGAGCTGTTTTTT.

The chain combines TRBV20-1 with TRBJ1-1, with 7 bases that match TRBD1. Unmatched junction bases numbered 4, after V lost 8 bases and J lost 4 bases. CDR1 and CDR2 from the germline V gene are DFQATT and SNEGSKA (reference sequence). This CDR3 contains 11 residues. The CDR3 is CSTGVGTEAFF. CDR3 bases: TGCAGTACAGGGGTGGGCACTGAAGCTTTCTTT.

This clonotype turned up a few times. This chain connects TRBV4-2 to TRBJ2-3, with D perhaps TRBD2 (6 bases). The CDR3 covers 17 residues. Germline CDR1 reads LGHNA; CDR2 reads YNFKEQ. V was pared by 1 base and J by 4 bases, with 18 bases between. The DNA for the CDR3 is TGTGCCAGCAGCCAAGGGACTGTCGGGGGTTTGGCAGATACGCAGTATTTT. As protein: CASSQGTVGGLADTQYF.

This clonotype was counted a few times. The chain uses TRBV7-9 and TRBJ2-6; TRBD2 might be the D (5 bases). The germline CDR1 and CDR2 sequences are SEHNR and FQNEAQ (reference sequence). With 11 bases removed from V and 1 base from J, the gap between germline ends came to 12 bases. There are 14 residues in the CDR3. Here the CDR3 reads CAQRRVSGANVLTF. The DNA for the CDR3 is TGTGCCCAAAGGCGGGTATCTGGGGCCAACGTCCTGACTTTC. Drawing the rest from reference TRBV7-9 and TRBJ2-6, the complete variable domain is DTGVSQNPRHKITKRGQNVTFRCDPISEHNRLYWYRQTLGQGPEFLTYFQNEAQLEKSRLLSDRFSAERPKGSFSTLEIQRTEQGDSAMYLCAQRRVSGANVLTFGAGSRLTVL.

The rearrangement uses TRBV29-1 and TRBJ1-1; D might be TRBD1 (6 bases). Germline V gene data show CDR1 as SQVTM and CDR2 as ANQGSEA. Between the trimmed V and J ends, which lost 5 bases and 1 base, there was a span of 14 bases. CDR3 size: 14 residues. CDR3 residues: CSVKGGRSNTEAFF. CDR3 DNA sequence: TGCAGCGTTAAGGGGGGCCGGTCGAACACTGAAGCTTTCTTT.

This clonotype has just a few counts. The gene calls are TRBV5-1 and TRBJ2-2; TRBD2 aligns across 8 bases. The V and J ends lost 3 bases and 3 bases, in that order; junction bases with no gene match: 4. The CDR3 length is 15 residues. Germline values: CDR1 SGHRS, CDR2 YFSETQ. CDR3 coding DNA: TGCGCCAGCAGCTGGACGGGAGGGGACACCGGGGAGCTGTTTTTT. Encoded protein: CASSWTGGDTGELFF.

Comments on this clonotype: Sequence at one end of the junction differs from germline and may be a read error. The J gene is TRBJ2-1, the V gene TRBV11-2; 10 bases line up with TRBD2. Germline values: CDR1 SGHAT, CDR2 FQNNGV. The CDR3 runs 15 residues. The CDR3 sequence: CASSFGGLALNEQLF. CDR3 nucleotides: TGTGCCAGCAGCTTTGGGGGACTAGCGCTGAATGAGCAGTTATTC. Supplemented by reference TRBV11-2 and TRBJ2-1, the full variable domain reads EAGVAQSPRYKIIEKRQSVAFWCNPISGHATLYWYQQILGQGPKLLIQFQNNGVVDDSQLPKDRFSAERLKGVDSTLKIQPAKLEDSAVYLCASSFGGLALNEQLFGPGTRLTVL.

At least ten counts were recorded for this clonotype. The genes are TRBV3-1 and TRBJ2-7, with TRBD2 matching over 9 bases. V was pared by 8 bases and J by 2 bases, with 1 base of the junction left unmatched. Germline CDR1 reads LGHDT; CDR2 reads YNNKEL (reference sequence). There are 12 residues in the CDR3. The CDR3 DNA sequence: TGTGCCAGCTCTAGCGGGACCTACGAGCAGTACTTC. Its translation is CASSSGTYEQYF.

The V and J genes are TRBV7-2 and TRBJ1-2; possibly TRBD1 for D (6 bases). Germline CDR1 and CDR2: SGHTA and FQGNSA. The CDR3 length is 16 residues. V was cut by 5 bases and J by 7 bases, with 23 bases left in between. The CDR3 region has the DNA TGTGCCAGCAGCCCCCTCTATGGTGGACAGTCTCGTGGCTACACCTTC. As protein: CASSPLYGGQSRGYTF.

The table lists this clonotype with many counts. This chain links TRBV29-1 with TRBJ1-1; 7 nucleotides agree with TRBD1. The CDR3 has 14 residues. The junction had 7 bases not matched to a gene; V was cut back by 5 bases and J by 1 base. Germline values: CDR1 SQVTM, CDR2 ANQGSEA. The CDR3 DNA reads as TGCAGCGTTCGGAGGACAGGTGGGAACACTGAAGCTTTCTTT. Translation: CSVRRTGGNTEAFF.

The chain couples TRBV18 to TRBJ2-5; 13 bases are a match to TRBD2. The CDR3 covers 16 residues. V shed 4 bases and J 3 bases; nucleotides not matched to a gene: 5. Germline CDR1 is KGHSH and CDR2 is LQKENI. CDR3 sequence: CASSQRGTSGKETQYF. CDR3 nucleotides: TGTGCCAGCTCACAAAGAGGGACTAGCGGGAAAGAGACCCAGTACTTC.

The CDR3 reads CASSNTGAGANVLTF. The CDR3 DNA follows: TGTGCCAGCAGCAACACAGGGGCTGGGGCCAACGTCCTGACTTTC. This chain connects TRBV7-2 to TRBJ2-6; 7 bases line up with TRBD1. J gave up 2 bases and V 5 bases, and 3 bases lay outside the gene matches. This CDR3 comprises 15 residues. CDR1 SGHTA and CDR2 FQGNSA come from the germline V gene.

This clonotype was seen more than once but under ten times. The chain is built from TRBV7-2 and TRBJ1-1; D is unresolved. CDR1 is SGHTA and CDR2 is FQGNSA in the germline V gene. V gave up 5 bases and J gave up 0 bases, with 10 bases separating them. This CDR3 contains 14 residues. CDR3: CASSHGLLNTEAFF. DNA of the CDR3: TGTGCCAGCAGCCACGGACTTCTGAACACTGAAGCTTTCTTT.